The clone carrying this T cell receptor (beta chain) was found many times. This sample was included in a study of low-dose radiotherapy and immunotherapy resistance in tumors. Across the study: Every six weeks patients received intravenous ipilimumab 1 mg/kg, and every two weeks they received intravenous nivolumab 240 mg.

cDNA synthesis used a TRAV/TRBV-specific primer set for both chains. Amplification, which lasted roughly 22 PCR cycles, used a constant-region primer and V-primer adapter to amplify TCRs. By in vitro transcription, the isolated mRNA was amplified. Using its own MiXCR run on the reads, TCRdb lists one record per CDR3 protein. The sample yields 100,000 or so distinct CDR3 sequences, around 9.2% seen once. V lost 1 base, J lost 3 bases, and 8 bases lay in between. This CDR3 contains 13 residues. The V gene's germline CDR1 is SGHRS and CDR2 YFSETQ. Time point described: before trial treatment. The receptor was derived from a male donor with prostate cancer. J is TRBJ2-7 and V is TRBV5-1; D uncertain. This specimen was PBMCs, taken before treatment. The CDR3 region has the DNA TGCGCCAGCAGCTTGACAGCTTACTACGAGCAGTACTTC. It is translated as CASSLTAYYEQYF.